This T cell receptor (beta chain) was found in a study of beta chain features in type 1 diabetes. In its sample, this clone was seen a few times. The target antigen is unknown. Averaging approximately 110 mL, one heparinised blood draw came from each individual donor. Regarding the study as a whole: In comparison with healthy donors, patients had naive, central memory and Treg TCRB repertoires that appeared more similar. With patients and controls alike, PCR might favor shorter templates to an equal degree.

As every portion of the isolated RNA was reverse transcribed, the sequencing read expressed TCRB transcripts. The table came from immunoSEQ multiplex PCR; TCRdb's copy has only in-frame clones and leaves some out. The data hold more than 150,000 clones, with approximately 9% observed a single time. The specimen sequenced was central memory CD4+ T cells from blood. The receptor was isolated from a woman younger than 35 in good health.

The chain's CDR3 is CASSPQGGGSQPQHF. CDR3 DNA sequence: TGTGCCAGCAGCCCCCAGGGAGGGGGTAGTCAGCCCCAGCATTTT. This chain uses TRBV7-2 with TRBJ1-5; maybe TRBD1 (6 bases). CDR1 is SGHTA, CDR2 FQGNSA, per germline. The CDR3 is made up of 15 amino acids. Trimming cost V 5 bases and J 6 bases, with 17 bases left between them.